This TCR beta chain was obtained from a study of blood T cell repertoires in COVID-19 (dated by TCRdb to the early 2020s). General notes on the study: Collaborator samples came from the United States, Italy and Spain and covered acute and convalescent phases of COVID-19. The repertoires were made available in a free public database intended to serve as a resource for research on the immune response to SARS-CoV-2. The dataset comprised deeply sampled blood TCRbeta repertoires from subjects exposed to, actively infected with, or recovered from COVID-19. A de-identified subject ID, COVID-19 status, age in years and sex were almost always included in the sample metadata. The samples were drawn from two sources: the first 160 participants of the ongoing ImmuneRACE study, and fewer than 1,500 subjects contributed by 6 global collaborators. Where available, HLA class I and class II types were obtained from metadata supplied by the sample provider rather than from assay-based typing. The prospective study material was composed of cDNA or gDNA derived from T cells, B-cell-depleted T cells, or PBMCs.

About this clone: It lacks a known antigen. No clone much larger than this one lies a single base away; base qualities are absent.

Germline trimming: 3 bases from V, 4 bases from J; junction bases outside gene matches: 6. The CDR3 runs 16 residues from the cysteine to the phenylalanine. The read is trimmed to its CDR3 DNA, 48 bases read in frame from base 1. From a lookup of the germline V gene, CDR1 and CDR2 are KGHSH and LQKENI. TCRbeta CDR3 regions were amplified from genomic DNA by means of the immunoSEQ Assay, a bias-controlled multiplex PCR. The study's own analysis went as follows. The number of nucleated cells in each sample was estimated by amplification of reference gene primers within the assay. To quantify the absolute abundance of each unique TCRbeta CDR3 rearrangement, sequence reads were collapsed and filtered. For each sample, productive Simpson clonality was calculated as the square root of Simpson's diversity index over productive rearrangements. TCRdb obtained this table from immuneACCESS and retained in-frame rearrangements with V and J assigned. These tables miss some clones; where compared with another copy, unresolved V genes account for less than half of the shortfall, and the remainder is unexplained. Clone size and V and J calls were adopted from that table, with D and trimming inferred from the DNA. This sample lists more than 95,000 clones; roughly 80% were detected once. The ten largest clones capture 26% of the sample.

Each collaborating institution followed its own protocols to collect whole blood in K2EDTA tubes. For TCRbeta analysis, collaborator samples were shipped as frozen whole blood, as isolated PBMCs, or as DNA extracted from either sample type. What the study reported, not specific to this receptor: The amount of clinical and demographic metadata varied by source and participant and was provided uncurated.

The TCR was taken from a man aged 60-69 years with acute or convalescent COVID-19. Input material: peripheral blood. Here the chain combines TRBV18 and TRBJ2-5, and 12 junction bases match TRBD1. The nucleotide sequence reads TGTGCCAGCTCACCGTGGGGACAGGGGGCCGCAGAGACCCAGTACTTC. It encodes CASSPWGQGAAETQYF. With all but the CDR3 taken from the reference TRBV18 and TRBJ2-5 genes, the full variable domain is: NAGVMQNPRHLVRRRGQEARLRCSPMKGHSHVYWYRQLPEEGLKFMVYLQKENIIDESGMPKERFSAEFPKEGPSILRIQQVVRGDSAAYFCASSPWGQGAAETQYFGPGTRLLVL.